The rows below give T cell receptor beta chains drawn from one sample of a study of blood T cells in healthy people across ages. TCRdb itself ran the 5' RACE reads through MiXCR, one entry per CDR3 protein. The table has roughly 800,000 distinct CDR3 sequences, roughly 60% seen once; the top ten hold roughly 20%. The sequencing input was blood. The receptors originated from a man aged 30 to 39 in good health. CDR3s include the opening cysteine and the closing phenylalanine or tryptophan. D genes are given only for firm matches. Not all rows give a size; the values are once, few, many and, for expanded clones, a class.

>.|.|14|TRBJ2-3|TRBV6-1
TGTGCCAGCATGGCGGGTACTGGCACAGATACGCAGTATTTT
CASMAGTGTDTQYF
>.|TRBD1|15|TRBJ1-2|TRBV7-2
TGTGCCAGCAGCTTAGTGGCAGGGGGGGACTATGGCTGCACCTTC
CASSLVAGGDYGCTF
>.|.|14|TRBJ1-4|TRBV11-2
TGTGCCAGCAGCTTAGCCAGGGTAGCCGAAAAACTGTTTTTT
CASSLARVAEKLFF
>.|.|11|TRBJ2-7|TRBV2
TGTGCCAGTAGAGGGGCCTACGAGCAGTACTTC
CASRGAYEQYF
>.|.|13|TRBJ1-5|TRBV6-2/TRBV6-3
TGTGCCAGCAGTTACCTGTCCTATCAGCCCCAGCATTTT
CASSYLSYQPQHF
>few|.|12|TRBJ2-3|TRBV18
TGTGCCAGCTCGCCCTCATCAGATACGCAGTATTTT
CASSPSSDTQYF
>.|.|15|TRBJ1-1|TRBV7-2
TGTGCCAGCAGCTTAGAAGGACAGTTAGGCACCGAAGCTTTCTTT
CASSLEGQLGTEAFF
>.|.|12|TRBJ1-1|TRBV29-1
TGCAGCGTCGTGGAACGGGGAACTGAAGCTTTCTTT
CSVVERGTEAFF
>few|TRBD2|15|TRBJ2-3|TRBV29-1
TGCAGCTCTCGAACTCTAGCGGGGTCCACAGATACGCAGTATTTT
CSSRTLAGSTDTQYF
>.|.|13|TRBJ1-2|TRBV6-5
TGTGCCAGCAGTTTCGACTGGGTCTATGGCTACACCTTC
CASSFDWVYGYTF
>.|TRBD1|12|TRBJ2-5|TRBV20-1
TGCAGTGCTAGAGATGGAGCAGGGGGCGAGTACTTC
CSARDGAGGEYF
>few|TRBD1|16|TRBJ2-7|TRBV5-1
TGCGCCAGCAGCTTGGAAGGGACAGGCCCCTGGGACGAGCAGTACTTC
CASSLEGTGPWDEQYF
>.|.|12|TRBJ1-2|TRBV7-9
TGTGCCAGCAGCCCCCGGGACCGCGGCTACACCTTC
CASSPRDRGYTF
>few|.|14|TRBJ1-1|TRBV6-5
TGTGCCAGCAGCGCCGGCGGGGTTTCCACTGAAGCTTTCTTT
CASSAGGVSTEAFF
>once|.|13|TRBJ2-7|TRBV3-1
TGTGCCAGCAGCCACCGCGGCGAAGACGAGCAGTACTTC
CASSHRGEDEQYF
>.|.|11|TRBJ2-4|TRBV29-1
TGCAGCGGAATTGGGGTTTCCAAGCAGTACTTC
CSGIGVSKQYF
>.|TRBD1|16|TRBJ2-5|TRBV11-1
TGTGCCAGCAGCCACGGTAGCGTCCGGGGGACAGGGACCCAGTACTTC
CASSHGSVRGTGTQYF
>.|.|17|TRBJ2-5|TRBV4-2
TGTGCCAGCAGCCAATACATTTTCCCCCAGAAACAAGAGACCCAGTACTTC
CASSQYIFPQKQETQYF
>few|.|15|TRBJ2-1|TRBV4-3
TGCGCCAGCAGCCAGGCCGGGGGAGCGGCGAATGAGCAGTTCTTC
CASSQAGGAANEQFF
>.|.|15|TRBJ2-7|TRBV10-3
TGTGCCATCAGTGACTCGAGAGGGAAATCCTACGAGCAGTACTTC
CAISDSRGKSYEQYF
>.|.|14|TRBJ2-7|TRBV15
TGTGCCACCAGCATTGGAGGGGGCCGTTACGAGCAGTACTTC
CATSIGGGRYEQYF
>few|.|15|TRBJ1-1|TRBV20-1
TGCAGTGCTAGAGATTTAGGAGGACAGTCCGCTGAAGCTTTCTTT
CSARDLGGQSAEAFF
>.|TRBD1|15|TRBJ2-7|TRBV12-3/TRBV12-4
TGTGCCAGCAGCACCGACGACAGGGTGATCTACGAGCAGTACTTC
CASSTDDRVIYEQYF
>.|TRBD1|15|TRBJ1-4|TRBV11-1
TGTGCCAGCAGCCTGGAGGGACAGACTAATGAAAAACTGTTTTTT
CASSLEGQTNEKLFF